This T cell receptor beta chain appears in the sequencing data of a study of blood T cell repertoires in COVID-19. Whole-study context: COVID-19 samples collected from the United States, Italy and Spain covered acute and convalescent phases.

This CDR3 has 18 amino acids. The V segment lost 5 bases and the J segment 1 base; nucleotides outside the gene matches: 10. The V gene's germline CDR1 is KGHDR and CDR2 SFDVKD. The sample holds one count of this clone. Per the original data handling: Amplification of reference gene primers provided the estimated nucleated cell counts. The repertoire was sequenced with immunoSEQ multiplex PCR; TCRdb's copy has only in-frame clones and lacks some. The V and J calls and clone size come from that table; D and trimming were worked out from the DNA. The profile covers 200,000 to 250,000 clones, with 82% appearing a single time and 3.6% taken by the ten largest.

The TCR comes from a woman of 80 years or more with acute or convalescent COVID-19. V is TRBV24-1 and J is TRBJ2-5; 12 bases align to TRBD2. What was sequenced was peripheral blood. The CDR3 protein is CATSGTSGDSGLQETQYF. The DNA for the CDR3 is TGTGCCACCAGTGGGACTAGCGGGGACTCGGGCCTCCAAGAGACCCAGTACTTC.